These 15 T cell receptor beta chains were all obtained from the same sample, sequenced in a study of T cells in Graves' hyperthyroidism and ophthalmopathy. What was amplified from RNA transcripts were TCR beta CDR3 regions. HTBI primers were the set used in a first-round RT-PCR of the TCR CDR3. One entry per CDR3 protein results from TCRdb running MiXCR on the multiplex PCR reads. The table lists 480,000 or so distinct CDR3 sequences, over 35% of them singletons. Sample: peripheral blood or thyroid tissue (not recorded which). The receptors derive from an adult woman with Graves' disease, either hyperthyroidism or ophthalmopathy (not recorded which).

This clonotype was recorded only once. The junction does not match germline at one end; this may be a read error. This chain joins TRBV24-1 and TRBJ1-2; TRBD1 is a possible D gene (5 bases). The CDR3 spans 14 residues. Looked up from germline, CDR1 is KGHDR and CDR2 is SFDVKD. Here the CDR3 DNA reads TGCGCCACCAGTGACCCAGGGACTTTATATGGCTACACCTTC. Translation: CATSDPGTLYGYTF.

The chain is built from TRBV11-2 and TRBJ2-5, with unresolved D. V lost 5 bases and J lost 5, with 15 bases in between. The germline V gene has CDR1 SGHAT and CDR2 FQNNGV. The CDR3 spans 14 residues. CDR3 loop: CASSAPDRVETQYF. The CDR3 bases are TGTGCCAGCAGCGCCCCTGATCGGGTTGAGACCCAGTACTTC.

The table lists this clonotype with many counts. This rearrangement joins TRBV6-2 or TRBV6-3 to TRBJ1-2; the D is unclear. CDR1 is MNHEY, CDR2 SVGEGT, per germline. Trimming left V 0 bases short and J 6 bases short, with 11 bases between. There are 14 residues in the CDR3. The CDR3 DNA follows: TGTGCCAGCAGTTACTCGATCCGGGGTAATGGCTACACCTTC. Its protein is CASSYSIRGNGYTF.

This clonotype occurred many times. The rearrangement links TRBV20-1 to TRBJ1-5; tentatively, D is TRBD1 (6 bases). Trimming shortened V by 5 bases and J by 8 bases, and 13 bases separated the two germline ends. Germline values: CDR1 DFQATT, CDR2 SNEGSKA (reference sequence). The CDR3 is 12 amino acids. The CDR3 bases are TGCAGTGCTGGGGGGGCTGCGAAGCCCCAGCATTTT. Translation: CSAGGAAKPQHF.

V usage is TRBV20-1 and J usage is TRBJ1-5; 9 bases fit TRBD1. The germline V gene has CDR1 DFQATT and CDR2 SNEGSKA (reference sequence). The length of the CDR3 is 15 residues. Trimming cost V 1 base and J 7 bases; bases outside gene matches: 8. CDR3 sequence: CSARAPDRGDQPQHF. The CDR3 DNA sequence: TGCAGTGCTAGAGCGCCGGACAGGGGTGACCAGCCCCAGCATTTT.

This clonotype was observed at least ten times. The chain combines TRBV7-2 with TRBJ1-1; no clear D. The length of the CDR3 is 13 residues. Trimming left V 2 bases short and J 5 bases short, with 9 bases between. CDR1 and CDR2 (germline): SGHTA, FQGNSA. The CDR3 DNA sequence: TGTGCCAGCAGCTTATGGGCGGAGACTGAAGCTTTCTTT. This sequence encodes CASSLWAETEAFF.

This clonotype was counted at least ten times. The rearrangement uses TRBV7-8 and TRBJ2-2; 9 bases match TRBD1. The J segment lost 4 bases and the V segment lost 5 bases, leaving 2 bases of the junction unmatched. The V gene's germline CDR1 is SGHVS and CDR2 FQNEAQ. The CDR3 is made up of 14 amino acids. The CDR3 nucleotides are TGTGCCAGCAGCCGGACAGGGGTCACCGGGGAGCTGTTTTTT. Its protein is CASSRTGVTGELFF.

The gene calls are TRBV20-1 and TRBJ1-6; no clear D gene. From germline, CDR1 is DFQATT and CDR2 SNEGSKA (reference sequence). The CDR3 totals 13 residues. Deletions cut 3 bases from V and 10 bases from J, with 13 bases between. This chain's CDR3 is CSASRGPSSPLHF. The CDR3 DNA is TGCAGTGCTAGCCGCGGACCATCCTCACCCCTCCACTTT.

The gene calls are TRBV14 and TRBJ2-5, with D perhaps TRBD2 (6 bases). V was clipped by 4 bases and J by 5 bases, with 20 bases between them. Germline V gene lookup returns CDR1 SGHDN and CDR2 FVKESK. This CDR3 is 16 amino acids long. The CDR3 sequence: CASSPLGLPFGETQYF. Here the CDR3 DNA reads TGTGCCAGCAGCCCGTTGGGACTCCCTTTTGGGGAGACCCAGTACTTC. Full variable domain (outside the CDR3, taken from reference TRBV14 and TRBJ2-5): EAGVTQFPSHSVIEKGQTVTLRCDPISGHDNLYWYRRVMGKEIKFLLHFVKESKQDESGMPNNRFLAERTGGTYSTLKVQPAELEDSGVYFCASSPLGLPFGETQYFGPGTRLLVL.

There are many counts of this clonotype. V gene TRBV20-1 combines with J gene TRBJ2-7; no clear D gene. Trimming took 6 bases from V and 2 from J, leaving 11 bases between them. This CDR3 has 12 amino acids. Per germline, CDR1 DFQATT and CDR2 SNEGSKA (reference sequence). The CDR3 sequence: CSAAGPAYEQYF. The DNA of the CDR3 is TGCAGTGCGGCTGGACCCGCCTACGAGCAGTACTTC.

The chain combines TRBV25-1 with TRBJ1-6; a weak D match, TRBD1 (6 bases). Germline assignment: CDR1 MGHDK and CDR2 SYGVNS. V shed 6 bases and J shed 2 bases, with 14 bases lying between them. This CDR3 has 16 residues. The CDR3 DNA reads as TGTGCCAGCAGCGCCGACAGGACGACCTATAATTCACCCCTCCACTTT. Its translation is CASSADRTTYNSPLHF.

This clonotype has a single count. This sequence joins TRBV2 and TRBJ1-4, with D possibly matching TRBD1 (6 bases). The CDR3 loop spans 13 amino acids. CDR1 is SNHLY, CDR2 FYNNEI, per germline. V was cut by 4 bases and J by 8 bases, with 11 bases left in between. For the CDR3, the DNA is TGTGCCAGCAGTGGGACAGTCGAGGAAAAACTGTTTTTT. It yields the protein CASSGTVEEKLFF.

The rearrangement joins TRBV29-1 to TRBJ1-1; D is possibly TRBD1 (5 bases). The CDR3 contains 13 residues. V was cut by 4 bases and J by 5 bases, with 14 bases left in between. Germline V gives CDR1 SQVTM, CDR2 ANQGSEA. The CDR3 here is CSVVTGGNTEAFF. The CDR3 DNA is TGCAGCGTTGTTACAGGAGGGAATACTGAAGCTTTCTTT.

The chain is built from TRBV20-1 and TRBJ2-7; possible D gene TRBD2, 6 bases. This CDR3 has 12 residues. Trimming shortened V by 5 bases and J by 5 bases, and 13 bases separated the two germline ends. CDR1 DFQATT and CDR2 SNEGSKA come from the germline V gene (reference sequence). CDR3 protein: CSAHPGLNEQYF. CDR3 bases: TGCAGTGCTCACCCGGGACTTAACGAGCAGTACTTC.

The rearrangement joins TRBV27 to TRBJ1-2; D is unclear. The CDR3 is made up of 14 amino acids. Trimming removed 3 bases at V and 4 bases at J, with 12 bases between. Germline CDR1 MNHEY, CDR2 SMNVEV (reference sequence). The CDR3 spells CASSLSPGPYGYTF. CDR3 coding DNA: TGTGCCAGCAGTTTGTCGCCAGGCCCCTATGGCTACACCTTC.